One sample yielded the 24 T cell receptor beta chains listed below, sequenced in a study of T cell repertoires in cytomegalovirus infection. TCRdb reanalysed the reads using MiXCR and keeps one entry per CDR3 protein. The data contain approximately 250,000 distinct CDR3 sequences, roughly 22% of them singletons. Source material: CD8+ T cells from PBMCs. These receptors all stem from a human donor in good health (CMV status not recorded). Some clones in this sample may be carry-over from other donors' samples.

The chain recombines TRBV19 with TRBJ2-7; no definite D call. Germline CDR1 is LNHDA and CDR2 is SQIVND (reference sequence). CDR3 length: 14 amino acids. Deletions cut 1 base from V and 2 bases from J, with 9 bases between. CDR3 loop: CASSIGGYAYEQYF. DNA of the CDR3: TGTGCCAGTAGTATAGGAGGCTACGCCTACGAGCAGTACTTC.

This clonotype was counted many times. The chain links TRBV28 to TRBJ1-1; 9 nucleotides align to TRBD1. The CDR3 consists of 14 residues. Germline CDR1 is MDHEN and CDR2 is SYDVKM. The ends lost 2 bases at V and 11 bases at J; junction bases unmatched: 9. The CDR3: CASSLDRGMSDAFF. CDR3 bases: TGTGCCAGCAGTTTAGACAGGGGGATGTCGGATGCTTTCTTT.

This clonotype occurred a few times. The chain is built from TRBV4-2 and TRBJ2-4, with TRBD2 as a possible D gene (5 bases). The CDR3 runs to 16 residues. V gave up 0 bases and J gave up 8 bases, with 17 bases separating them. Germline V gene lookup returns CDR1 LGHNA and CDR2 YNFKEQ. The CDR3: CASSQEAALGGDIQYF. The CDR3 region has the DNA TGTGCCAGCAGCCAAGAAGCGGCCTTAGGTGGGGACATTCAGTACTTC.

The DNA of the CDR3 is TGTGCCAGCAGCTTGGGGGAGCTTACTGAAGCTTTCTTT. It codes for CASSLGELTEAFF. The rearrangement uses TRBV5-5 and TRBJ1-1; D is ambiguous. V gave up 0 bases and J gave up 5 bases, with 8 bases separating them. The CDR3 has 13 residues. Germline loops: CDR1 SGHKS, CDR2 YYEKEE (reference sequence).

This clonotype showed up many times. This chain joins TRBV7-2 and TRBJ2-1; no definite D call. V lost 6 bases, J lost 2 bases, and 11 bases lay in between. This CDR3 contains 14 residues. The germline V gene has CDR1 SGHTA and CDR2 FQGNSA. CDR3 nucleotide sequence: TGTGCCAGCAGGTACAGTATCACCTACAATGAGCAGTTCTTC. It specifies CASRYSITYNEQFF.

V usage is TRBV24-1 and J usage is TRBJ1-5; D is undetermined. V was shortened by 3 bases and J by 1 base, with 15 bases between the two germline ends. Germline V gene data show CDR1 as KGHDR and CDR2 as SFDVKD. CDR3 length equals 17 residues. As DNA, the CDR3 is TGTGCCACCAGTGATCCCTCCTTCAAGTCAAGCAATCAGCCCCAGCATTTT. This encodes CATSDPSFKSSNQPQHF.

The CDR3 loop reads CASSDTSGDNEQFF. CDR3 nucleotides: TGTGCCAGCAGTGATACTAGCGGGGACAATGAGCAGTTCTTC. The chain links TRBV28 to TRBJ2-1, with 10 positions matching TRBD2. The CDR3 loop spans 14 amino acids. The J segment lost 5 bases and the V segment lost 5 bases, leaving 3 bases of the junction unmatched. Germline CDR1 reads MDHEN; CDR2 reads SYDVKM.

The chain links TRBV28 to TRBJ1-2, with 8 bases matching TRBD1. This CDR3 has 15 amino acids. V gave up 6 bases and J gave up 4 bases; unmatched junction bases: 10. Germline V lookup: CDR1 MDHEN, CDR2 SYDVKM. The CDR3 DNA sequence: TGTGCCAGCAGCCAGATGACAGGGGCCGGCTATGGCTACACCTTC. It specifies CASSQMTGAGYGYTF.

The V gene is TRBV7-2, the J gene TRBJ2-3; D gene ambiguous. Germline CDR1 SGHTA, CDR2 FQGNSA. This CDR3 has 15 amino acids. Trimming removed 4 bases from V and 3 bases from J, with 14 bases in between. The CDR3 sequence: CASSSEGSRTDTQYF. The DNA of the CDR3 is TGTGCCAGCAGCTCTGAAGGGTCCCGGACAGATACGCAGTATTTT.

The chain's CDR3 is CASSELGQGGGKLFF. The CDR3 DNA is TGTGCCAGCAGTGAACTCGGACAGGGGGGCGGAAAACTGTTTTTT. The chain joins TRBV6-6 to TRBJ1-4; the match to TRBD1 covers 10 bases. CDR1 MNHNY and CDR2 SVGAGI come from the germline V gene (reference sequence). This CDR3 comprises 15 residues. V lost 5 bases and J lost 10; bases outside the gene matches: 10.

A word on this clonotype: A much more abundant neighbour one base away suggests this may be a read error. This chain connects TRBV28 to TRBJ1-2, with 8 bases fitting TRBD1. Germline V gene sequence: CDR1 MDHEN, CDR2 SYDVKM. The CDR3 spans 13 residues. The CDR3 region has the DNA TGTGCCAGCAGCTTGACAGGGGCCGATGGCTGCACCTTC. Protein product: CASSLTGADGCTF.

This clonotype occurred a few times. The CDR3: CASSPTGAYGYTF. The CDR3 DNA is TGTGCCAGCAGTCCGACAGGGGCCTATGGCTACACCTTC. The chain has TRBV27 and TRBJ1-2; TRBD1 agrees at 8 bases. Germline values: CDR1 MNHEY, CDR2 SMNVEV (reference sequence). V was clipped by 5 bases and J by 4 bases; unmatched bases: 3. The CDR3 is 13 residues long.

The chain combines TRBV29-1 with TRBJ2-5; a possible D gene is TRBD2 (7 bases). The CDR3 has 15 amino acids. Looked up from germline, CDR1 is SQVTM and CDR2 is ANQGSEA. V was shortened by 0 bases and J by 5 bases, with 16 bases between the two germline ends. The CDR3 nucleotides read TGCAGCGTTGAAGATCTGACGGGGGGCGCGGAGACCCAGTACTTC. Residues: CSVEDLTGGAETQYF.

Judged by abundance, this clonotype is large (0.1 to 1%). This CDR3 is CASSHQGYEQYF. The CDR3 bases are TGTGCCAGCAGCCACCAGGGGTACGAGCAGTACTTC. The chain uses TRBV7-9 and TRBJ2-7, with D possibly being TRBD1 (6 bases). Germline values: CDR1 SEHNR, CDR2 FQNEAQ (reference sequence). The CDR3 sequence is 12 residues long. V was pared by 5 bases and J by 4 bases, with 9 bases between.

The chain recombines TRBV4-2 with TRBJ2-1, with a weak D call TRBD1 (5 bases). The V gene's germline CDR1 is LGHNA and CDR2 YNFKEQ. This CDR3 has 15 amino acids. Deletions cut 1 base from V and 7 bases from J, with 14 bases between. The CDR3 DNA reads as TGTGCCAGCAGCCAAGTGGGGCAGGGCATGAATGAGCAGTTCTTC. Translation: CASSQVGQGMNEQFF.

The V call is TRBV19, the J call TRBJ1-2; no definite D call. The CDR3 length is 15 residues. V gave up 5 bases and J gave up 4 bases, with 17 bases separating them. Germline V CDR1 and CDR2: LNHDA, SQIVND (reference sequence). The CDR3, as DNA: TGTGCCAGTAGTGCGTCGGGCAACGTGGGCTATGGCTACACCTTC. This encodes CASSASGNVGYGYTF.

A few counts support this clonotype. The CDR3 DNA is TGTGCCAGCAGCTCGCCCCGGACCGCAAACACCGGGGAGCTGTTTTTT. Residues: CASSSPRTANTGELFF. The chain employs TRBV7-9 and TRBJ2-2, with D uncertain. The CDR3 has 16 residues. V was cut by 4 bases and J by 2 bases, with 14 bases left in between. The germline CDR1 and CDR2 sequences are SEHNR and FQNEAQ (reference sequence).

At least ten counts were recorded for this clonotype. The rearrangement links TRBV11-2 to TRBJ2-1; TRBD2 agrees at 11 bases. V dropped 1 base and J dropped 4; count of bases not matched to a gene: 0. This CDR3 comprises 15 residues. Germline CDR1 reads SGHAT; CDR2 reads FQNNGV. This CDR3 reads CASSLGLAGYNEQFF. CDR3 nucleotide sequence: TGTGCCAGCAGCTTAGGACTAGCGGGGTACAATGAGCAGTTCTTC.

This chain joins TRBV6-5 and TRBJ2-3; TRBD1 agrees at 11 bases. V was pared by 1 base and J by 4 bases, with 4 bases of the junction left unmatched. The germline V gene has CDR1 MNHEY and CDR2 SVGAGI. The CDR3 length is 16 residues. Here the CDR3 DNA reads TGTGCCAGCAGTTACTGGACAGGGGGCTCCGCAGATACGCAGTATTTT. Translating gives CASSYWTGGSADTQYF.

In this sample, this clonotype turned up once. CDR3: CASSPSQGVNEKLFF. The CDR3 DNA reads TGTGCCAGCAGCCCTTCACAGGGGGTTAATGAAAAACTGTTTTTT. The V and J genes are TRBV9 and TRBJ1-4; 8 bases map to TRBD1. J gave up 4 bases and V 4 bases, and 6 bases lay outside the gene matches. The CDR3 has 15 amino acids. Germline V gene data show CDR1 as SGDLS and CDR2 as YYNGEE.

This clonotype was observed a handful of times. J is TRBJ2-5 and V is TRBV6-5, with D perhaps assigned TRBD1 or TRBD2 (5 bases each). Germline V gene sequence: CDR1 MNHEY, CDR2 SVGAGI. V lost 2 bases and J lost 4, with 20 bases in between. The CDR3 runs to 17 residues. The CDR3 bases are TGTGCCAGCAGTTACCGTGACCCGGGACCTGGAGGAGAGACCCAGTACTTC. Translating gives CASSYRDPGPGGETQYF.

This clonotype was detected a few times. This chain connects TRBV19 to TRBJ1-1, with no clear D. Trimming removed 2 bases from V and 5 bases from J, with 6 bases in between. Germline CDR1 and CDR2: LNHDA and SQIVND (reference sequence). This CDR3 has 12 residues. CDR3 bases: TGTGCCAGTAGTATAAGGGATACTGAAGCTTTCTTT. Its translation: CASSIRDTEAFF.

This clonotype was recorded at least ten times. The rearrangement uses TRBV7-2 and TRBJ2-1; 7 bases fit TRBD1. The J segment lost 0 bases and the V segment lost 4 bases, leaving 6 bases of the junction unmatched. The CDR3 has 16 amino acids. Germline V gene data show CDR1 as SGHTA and CDR2 as FQGNSA. CDR3 DNA sequence: TGTGCCAGCAGCTCCAGACAGGGCGGCTCCTACAATGAGCAGTTCTTC. Protein product: CASSSRQGGSYNEQFF. Using reference TRBV7-2 and TRBJ2-1 for the parts outside the CDR3, the full variable domain is GAGVSQSPSNKVTEKGKDVELRCDPISGHTALYWYRQSLGQGLEFLIYFQGNSAPDKSGLPSDRFSAERTGGSVSTLTIQRTQQEDSAVYLCASSSRQGGSYNEQFFGPGTRLTVL.

The chain uses TRBV5-4 and TRBJ1-5, with D unclear. Germline V gene lookup returns CDR1 SGHNT and CDR2 YYREEE (reference sequence). Trimming removed 1 base from V and 6 bases from J, with 11 bases in between. This CDR3 region has 14 residues. CDR3 loop: CASSLSGVSQPQHF. The CDR3 DNA sequence: TGTGCCAGCAGCTTGTCGGGCGTAAGTCAGCCCCAGCATTTT.